The clone carrying this TCR beta chain was detected only a few times. The antigen remains unidentified. This sample stems from a study of T cell repertoires in cytomegalovirus infection. Overall study: It can be stated that public TCR beta signatures indicated CMV infection as well as a matching HLA type.

V was trimmed by 3 bases and J by 3 bases, leaving 14 bases between them. The CDR3 is made up of 15 amino acids. The germline CDR1 and CDR2 sequences are LNHDA and SQIVND (reference sequence). A single record per CDR3 protein comes from TCRdb applying MiXCR to the reads. In the table there are 700,000 to 950,000 distinct CDR3 sequences, 30% to 35% of which are singletons. The TCR comes from a human donor in good health (CMV status not recorded). Some clones in this sample may be carry-over from other donors' samples. The V gene is TRBV19, the J gene TRBJ1-1; D is unresolved. The sequencing used cultured CD8+ T cells from PBMCs, collected from culture after CMV antigen stimulation. The CDR3 region has the DNA TGTGCCAGTAGTATGCGTCCCCCGGGCGACACTGAAGCTTTCTTT. This sequence encodes CASSMRPPGDTEAFF.